Listed below are T cell receptor beta chains from one sample, sequenced in a study of cytomegalovirus exposure and HLA in healthy donors. Clones were read by immunoSEQ multiplex PCR, and TCRdb kept only the in-frame ones, dropping some. The sample has tens of thousands of clones, and its top ten clones hold approximately 5.7%. Sequenced sample: PBMCs. Receptors originate from a girl aged 5 to 17 in good health and CMV-seropositive. The CDR3 runs from the conserved cysteine through the conserved F or W. The D gene is left open where the match is weak.

j_call v_call d_call cdr3_aa cdr3_nt
TRBJ1-2 TRBV2 . CASSEIGDNYGYTF TGTGCCAGCAGTGAGATCGGGGATAACTATGGCTACACCTTC
TRBJ1-2 TRBV28 . CASSLSGVKYGYTF TGTGCCAGCAGTTTATCAGGGGTTAAGTATGGCTACACCTTC
TRBJ2-5 TRBV2 . CASTRHPEETQYF TGTGCCAGCACCCGACATCCTGAGGAGACCCAGTACTTC
TRBJ2-5 TRBV18 . CASSLLGEQETQYF TGTGCCAGCTCACTCCTCGGGGAACAAGAGACCCAGTACTTC
TRBJ2-3 TRBV5-6 TRBD2 CASSFGGGRTDKQYF TGTGCCAGCAGCTTTGGGGGGGGACGCACAGATAAGCAGTATTTT
TRBJ2-7 TRBV4-1 TRBD1 CASSQGQGTYEQYF TGCGCCAGCAGCCAGGGACAGGGCACCTACGAGCAGTACTTC
TRBJ2-7 TRBV7-9 . CASSGTSTYEQYF TGTGCCAGCAGCGGGACATCAACCTACGAGCAGTACTTC
TRBJ2-7 TRBV19 TRBD1 CASSTGTVSYEQYF TGTGCCAGTAGTACAGGGACAGTTTCCTACGAGCAGTACTTC
TRBJ2-1 TRBV7-9 . CASSLRGDEQFF TGTGCCAGCAGCCTCAGGGGGGATGAGCAGTTCTTC
TRBJ1-4 TRBV9 . CASSGGFATNEKLFF TGTGCCAGCAGCGGAGGTTTTGCAACTAATGAAAAACTGTTTTTT
TRBJ2-2 TRBV5-1 . CASSLGDLLEGGELFF TGCGCCAGCAGCTTGGGAGACCTACTCGAGGGCGGGGAGCTGTTTTTT
TRBJ1-6 TRBV11-2 . CASSLESPGDSPLHF TGTGCCAGCAGCTTAGAGTCCCCAGGGGATTCACCCCTCCACTTT
TRBJ1-2 TRBV4-3 TRBD1 CASSQERTGPYYGYTF TGCGCCAGCAGCCAGGAACGGACAGGACCTTACTATGGCTACACCTTC
TRBJ1-1 TRBV30 . CAWNKGQGEAFF TGTGCCTGGAATAAGGGGCAGGGAGAAGCTTTCTTT
TRBJ1-2 TRBV6-5 . CASSPRGGRGYGYTF TGTGCCAGCAGCCCCCGAGGGGGAAGAGGATATGGCTACACCTTC
TRBJ1-1 TRBV6-6 TRBD1 CASSYAGQGDSEAFF TGTGCCAGCAGTTACGCGGGACAGGGTGACTCGGAAGCTTTCTTT
TRBJ1-2 TRBV7-2 . CASSSRTVHDYTF TGTGCCAGCAGCTCCCGGACAGTGCACGACTACACCTTC
TRBJ1-4 TRBV6-1 . CASQAGDTNEKLFF TGTGCCAGCCAAGCAGGGGACACTAATGAAAAACTGTTTTTT
TRBJ1-2 TRBV7-2 . CASSSTSGGYTF TGTGCCAGCAGCTCGACATCAGGGGGCTACACCTTC
TRBJ2-7 TRBV4-1 . CASSPKIGLSRVTFSYEQYF TGCGCCAGCAGCCCCAAGATCGGTCTGTCCAGGGTTACCTTCTCCTACGAGCAGTACTTC
TRBJ2-2 TRBV27 . CASSPPGAGELFF TGTGCCAGCAGTCCCCCCGGGGCCGGGGAGCTGTTTTTT
TRBJ1-1 TRBV5-1 . CASSTGQLNTEAFF TGCGCCAGCAGCACCGGACAGCTGAACACTGAAGCTTTCTTT
TRBJ1-4 TRBV6-1 . CASCLSYTTNEKLFF TGTGCCAGCTGTCTCAGTTATACAACTAATGAAAAACTGTTTTTT
TRBJ2-1 TRBV5-1 TRBD1 CASSLPPGGSNEQFF TGCGCCAGCAGCTTGCCCCCAGGGGGTAGCAATGAGCAGTTCTTC